Below, 20 T cell receptor beta chains from the same sample are listed, as sequenced in a study of post-analysis software for immune sequencing data. General study results and limits: Included in a set of five TRBV segments more frequent in patients than controls were TRBV5-6, TRBV5-1 and TRBV20-1.

Their specific antigens are unknown. The library was made from cDNA and included unique molecular identifiers. Each CDR3 protein gets one entry after TCRdb re-called the PCR reads with MiXCR. This sample yields some 690,000 distinct CDR3 sequences, of which approximately 60% are seen a single time; 10% to 12% belongs to the top ten. Specimen: blood. Receptors originate from a girl aged 2 to 10 with multiple sclerosis.

This clonotype has only a few counts. This sequence joins TRBV29-1 and TRBJ2-1, with TRBD1 matching 7 bases. Germline trimming cut 5 bases from V and 4 bases from J; bases unmatched to any gene: 2. The CDR3 has 12 amino acids. Germline V gene lookup returns CDR1 SQVTM and CDR2 ANQGSEA. CDR3 region: CSVRTGYNEQFF. CDR3 DNA sequence: TGCAGCGTTCGGACAGGTTACAATGAGCAGTTCTTC.

The gene calls are TRBV7-9 and TRBJ2-1; 12 bases are a match to TRBD2. The DNA end is more similar to TRBJ2-7, so the J call may be wrong. The CDR3 contains 18 residues. Looked up from germline, CDR1 is SEHNR and CDR2 is FQNEAQ (reference sequence). This chain's CDR3 is CASSLSSGRARAYNEQYF. DNA of the CDR3: TGTGCCAGCAGCTTATCTAGCGGGAGGGCTAGAGCCTACAATGAGCAGTACTTC.

V usage is TRBV6-5 and J usage is TRBJ2-5, with 9 positions matching TRBD1. The germline V gene encodes CDR1 MNHEY and CDR2 SVGAGI. The CDR3 is 15 residues long. The V segment lost 2 bases and the J segment 1 base; nucleotides outside the gene matches: 2. The CDR3 spells CASSYMDRGQETQYF. CDR3 bases: TGTGCCAGCAGTTACATGGACAGGGGCCAAGAGACCCAGTACTTC.

Only one count was recorded for this clonotype. The CDR3 reads CASSLSGVRQETQYF. The CDR3 DNA follows: TGCGCCAGCAGCTTATCAGGGGTTCGGCAAGAGACCCAGTACTTC. The rearrangement links TRBV5-1 to TRBJ2-5; the D gene is possibly TRBD1 (6 bases). This CDR3 region has 15 residues. The germline V and J ends were trimmed by 2 bases and 2 bases, with 13 bases remaining between them. Germline V gives CDR1 SGHRS, CDR2 YFSETQ.

This chain uses TRBV5-5 with TRBJ1-1; D is undetermined. V lost 0 bases to trimming and J lost 0 bases, with 12 bases between them. CDR1 and CDR2 from the germline V gene are SGHKS and YYEKEE (reference sequence). This CDR3 contains 16 residues. As DNA, the CDR3 is TGTGCCAGCAGCTTGGTCTCCCTGGAGGTGAACACTGAAGCTTTCTTT. It translates to CASSLVSLEVNTEAFF.

This rearrangement joins TRBV29-1 to TRBJ2-1; a weak D match, TRBD1 (5 bases). From germline, CDR1 is SQVTM and CDR2 ANQGSEA. V was cut by 2 bases and J by 5 bases, with 13 bases left in between. CDR3 length: 14 amino acids. Written as DNA, the CDR3 is TGCAGCGTTGAAAGGGGTCCCGTAAACAATGAGCAGTTCTTC. Its protein product is CSVERGPVNNEQFF.

The gene calls are TRBV14 and TRBJ2-1; 12 nucleotides line up with TRBD2. The CDR3 runs to 17 residues. V was pared by 4 bases and J by 8 bases, with 12 bases of the junction left unmatched. Germline CDR1 SGHDN, CDR2 FVKESK. The chain's CDR3 is CASSPKGLLAGGDEQFF. The DNA of the CDR3 is TGTGCCAGCAGCCCGAAGGGACTACTAGCGGGAGGCGATGAGCAGTTCTTC.

This clonotype has only a few counts. V usage is TRBV5-1 and J usage is TRBJ2-4; TRBD2 agrees at 15 bases. The J call may be faulty, since TRBJ2-7 better matches the DNA end. Germline V gene lookup returns CDR1 SGHRS and CDR2 YFSETQ. CDR3 length equals 16 residues. CDR3 in amino acids: CASSVGLAGGPSEQYF. The CDR3 DNA sequence: TGCGCCAGCAGCGTCGGACTAGCGGGAGGGCCCTCCGAGCAGTACTTC.

The chain links TRBV20-1 to TRBJ2-1; 8 bases fit TRBD2. The V segment lost 0 bases and the J segment 5 bases; nucleotides outside the gene matches: 6. The CDR3 runs 15 residues. Germline V gene lookup returns CDR1 DFQATT and CDR2 SNEGSKA (reference sequence). The CDR3 bases are TGCAGTGCTAGAGATGGGGGACTAGTTAACAATGAGCAGTTCTTC. Translating gives CSARDGGLVNNEQFF.

J is TRBJ2-7 and V is TRBV20-1; 8 positions match TRBD2. The trim removed 3 bases at V and 1 base at J, leaving 5 bases unmatched. This CDR3 is 14 amino acids long. Germline V gene lookup returns CDR1 DFQATT and CDR2 SNEGSKA (reference sequence). The CDR3 coding sequence is TGCAGTGCTAGTCCGGGGGGGGCGTCCTACGAGCAGTACTTC. This codes for CSASPGGASYEQYF.

The chain links TRBV29-1 to TRBJ2-1, with 9 bases lining up with TRBD1. Germline trimming cut 8 bases from V and 10 bases from J; bases unmatched to any gene: 6. Per germline, CDR1 SQVTM and CDR2 ANQGSEA. The CDR3 is 11 amino acids. This CDR3 is CSSAGTGEQFF. The CDR3, as DNA: TGCAGCTCCGCCGGGACAGGGGAGCAGTTCTTC.

V gene TRBV12-3 or TRBV12-4 combines with J gene TRBJ1-6; D ambiguous. With 6 bases removed from V and 7 bases from J, the gap between germline ends came to 13 bases. The CDR3 spans 14 residues. Here the CDR3 reads CASRSTDGNSPLHF. CDR3 nucleotide sequence: TGTGCCAGCAGAAGCACGGACGGAAATTCACCCCTCCACTTT.

The V and J genes are TRBV24-1 and TRBJ1-2; D unresolved. Trimming stripped 5 bases from V and 4 bases from J, with 7 bases between. The CDR3 spans 12 residues. Germline V gives CDR1 KGHDR, CDR2 SFDVKD. The CDR3 region is CATSAGSYGYTF. The CDR3 nucleotides are TGTGCCACCAGTGCTGGTAGCTATGGCTACACCTTC.

The chain carries TRBV9 and TRBJ2-1; 7 bases match TRBD1. Germline values: CDR1 SGDLS, CDR2 YYNGEE. This CDR3 spans 15 amino acids. J gave up 6 bases and V 5 bases, and 11 bases lay outside the gene matches. For the CDR3, the DNA is TGTGCCAGCAGAGTTAGGGACAGTGCAATCAATGAGCAGTTCTTC. The encoded protein is CASRVRDSAINEQFF.

This CDR3 is CASSQMGYEQYF. The CDR3 DNA is TGTGCCAGCAGCCAGATGGGTTACGAGCAGTACTTC. The chain links TRBV7-9 to TRBJ2-5; no reliable D call. The J call may be in error: the DNA end matches TRBJ2-7 better. The CDR3 length is 12 residues. Per germline, CDR1 SEHNR and CDR2 FQNEAQ (reference sequence).

The chain combines TRBV9 with TRBJ2-3; 9 bases match TRBD2. The CDR3 is 17 residues long. J gave up 8 bases and V 3 bases, and 16 bases lay outside the gene matches. Germline V gene sequence: CDR1 SGDLS, CDR2 YYNGEE. The CDR3 loop reads CASSASSGAGGRVTQYF. The CDR3 bases are TGTGCCAGCAGCGCCTCCTCCGGAGCGGGGGGCCGAGTTACGCAGTATTTT.

V is TRBV5-1 and J is TRBJ1-1; D ambiguous. The length of the CDR3 is 14 residues. Trimming pared 4 bases from V and 5 bases from J, leaving 15 bases between. The germline CDR1 and CDR2 sequences are SGHRS and YFSETQ. CDR3 sequence (DNA): TGCGCCAGCAGCGGGCGCGGACGAGCAACTGAAGCTTTCTTT. It codes for CASSGRGRATEAFF. The variable domain in full, with the rest retrieved from reference TRBV5-1 and TRBJ1-1, is KAGVTQTPRYLIKTRGQQVTLSCSPISGHRSVSWYQQTPGQGLQFLFEYFSETQRNKGNFPGRFSGRQFSNSRSEMNVSTLELGDSALYLCASSGRGRATEAFFGQGTRLTVV.

The chain combines TRBV25-1 with TRBJ2-1, with TRBD2 matching over 11 bases. CDR1 is MGHDK, CDR2 SYGVNS, per germline. This CDR3 comprises 14 residues. V lost 8 bases, J lost 10 bases, and 10 bases stayed unmatched. The CDR3 loop reads CASRPGLAEREQFF. The CDR3 nucleotides read TGTGCCAGCCGTCCGGGACTAGCGGAGAGGGAGCAGTTCTTC. Looking up the rest from reference TRBV25-1 and TRBJ2-1 gives the full variable domain: EADIYQTPRYLVIGTGKKITLECSQTMGHDKMYWYQQDPGMELHLIHYSYGVNSTEKGDLSSESTVSRIRTEHFPLTLESARPSHTSQYLCASRPGLAEREQFFGPGTRLTVL.

In this sample, this clonotype turned up a few times. The CDR3 DNA reads TGTGCCAGCAGCCCACTGGATGGGAACACTGAAGCTTTCTTT. Translated: CASSPLDGNTEAFF. The chain joins TRBV7-9 to TRBJ1-1; no clear D. CDR1 is SEHNR, CDR2 FQNEAQ, per germline (reference sequence). The CDR3 consists of 14 residues. V was trimmed by 5 bases and J by 1 base, leaving 11 bases between them.

This clonotype was recorded once. The chain links TRBV5-1 to TRBJ2-3; D perhaps matches TRBD1 (6 bases). The CDR3 runs to 16 residues. Germline assignment: CDR1 SGHRS and CDR2 YFSETQ. Trimming removed 1 base at V and 0 bases at J, with 12 bases between. CDR3 DNA sequence: TGCGCCAGCAGCTTGAAGCAGGGGCACAGCACAGATACGCAGTATTTT. As protein: CASSLKQGHSTDTQYF.